Below, 7 T cell receptor beta chains from the same sample are listed, as sequenced in a study of blood T cell repertoires in COVID-19 (dated by TCRdb to the early 2020s). Library creation used the immunoSEQ multiplex PCR assay. The table comes from immuneACCESS by way of TCRdb, which keeps in-frame sequences with V and J called. Part of the clones is missing from these tables; in studies checked, under half for an unresolved V gene and the rest for unknown reasons. This sample gives some 250,000 clones in total; roughly 86% of them show up just once. In total, the top ten clones hold roughly 4% of the sample. Sequenced sample: PBMCs or T cells enriched from blood (not recorded which). The receptors come from a woman in her twenties or thirties with acute COVID-19.

A single count supports this clone. The chain has TRBV9 and TRBJ2-3, with TRBD2 matching 13 bases. V lost 3 bases and J lost 5; bases outside the gene matches: 6. Per the germline V gene, CDR1 is SGDLS and CDR2 is YYNGEE. The CDR3 contains 16 residues. The CDR3 DNA sequence: TGTGCCAGCAGCGAGCGACTAGCGGGGGGCAGAGATACGCAGTATTTT. This codes for CASSERLAGGRDTQYF.

V gene TRBV4-1 combines with J gene TRBJ1-2; D gene uncertain. In germline, CDR1 is MGHRA, CDR2 YSYEKL. The V end was cut by 1 base, the J end by 2 bases, with 11 bases between. There are 15 residues in the CDR3. The chain's CDR3 is CASSQVPGLNYGYTF. As DNA, the CDR3 is TGCGCCAGCAGCCAAGTTCCGGGGTTGAACTATGGCTACACCTTC.

The gene calls are TRBV3-1 (or the pseudogene TRBV3-2) and TRBJ1-1; D gene unclear. The CDR3 contains 12 residues. V was pared by 6 bases and J by 1 base, with 6 bases between. The germline CDR1 and CDR2 sequences are LGHDT and YNNKEL (reference sequence). The CDR3 coding sequence is TGTGCCAGCAGGGAGGGGAACACTGAAGCTTTCTTT. It translates to CASREGNTEAFF.

V is TRBV10-3 and J is TRBJ2-5, with D possibly being TRBD2 (6 bases). The germline CDR1 and CDR2 sequences are ENHRY and SYGVKD. CDR3 length: 13 residues. Trimming removed 8 bases at V and 5 bases at J, with 15 bases between. This chain's CDR3 is CAISASDDETQYF. The DNA for the CDR3 is TGTGCCATCTCGGCTAGCGATGACGAGACCCAGTACTTC.

The chain is built from TRBV6-2 or TRBV6-3 and TRBJ2-7, with D unresolved. Trimming removed 6 bases at V and 3 bases at J, with 18 bases between. Germline values: CDR1 MNHEY, CDR2 SVGEGT. The CDR3 is 15 amino acids. In DNA, the CDR3 is TGTGCCAGCAGCTCCCCCGGCGGCTACGACTACGAGCAGTACTTC. Amino acids: CASSSPGGYDYEQYF.

The chain recombines TRBV2 with TRBJ1-1, with 8 bases matching TRBD1. J was trimmed by 11 bases and V by 6 bases; bases with no gene match: 5. Germline V gene sequence: CDR1 SNHLY, CDR2 FYNNEI. CDR3 length: 11 amino acids. The CDR3 region has the DNA TGTGCCAGCAGCCCGACAGGGGATGCTTTCTTT. This gives the protein CASSPTGDAFF.

The chain couples TRBV19 to TRBJ2-2, with TRBD2 matching 9 bases. V lost 5 bases and J lost 8; bases outside the gene matches: 12. CDR1 LNHDA and CDR2 SQIVND come from the germline V gene (reference sequence). The CDR3 has 16 residues. The CDR3: CASSPQFSGGVGELFF. CDR3 DNA: TGTGCCAGTAGTCCTCAGTTTAGCGGGGGCGTTGGGGAGCTGTTTTTT.